What follows are 12 T cell receptor beta chains derived from one specimen sequenced in a study of blood T cell repertoires in COVID-19. This table comes from immunoSEQ multiplex PCR, and its TCRdb copy is limited to in-frame clones, with some not included. Here the sample spans under 170,000 clones, about 86% being singletons. The sample was peripheral blood. The receptors derive from a man between 65 and 85 years old with acute or convalescent COVID-19.

The chain links TRBV3-1 (or the pseudogene TRBV3-2) to TRBJ2-3; D unresolved. This CDR3 has 15 residues. Trimming removed 0 bases from V and 2 bases from J, with 9 bases in between. Germline V CDR1 and CDR2: LGHDT, YNNKEL (reference sequence). CDR3 sequence (DNA): TGTGCCAGCAGCCAAGATGTGGCTCTCACAGATACGCAGTATTTT. It is translated as CASSQDVALTDTQYF.

V and J are TRBV11-2 and TRBJ2-3; 14 bases are a match to TRBD2. The germline gives CDR1 SGHAT, CDR2 FQNNGV. Trimming at V came to 3 bases and at J to 5 bases, leaving 7 bases not matched to a gene. The CDR3 length is 17 residues. The CDR3 DNA reads as TGTGCCAGCAGCTTCCTCGGGACTAGCGGGGGCTTAGATACGCAGTATTTT. The encoded protein is CASSFLGTSGGLDTQYF. The full variable domain, rest sourced from reference TRBV11-2 and TRBJ2-3, is EAGVAQSPRYKIIEKRQSVAFWCNPISGHATLYWYQQILGQGPKLLIQFQNNGVVDDSQLPKDRFSAERLKGVDSTLKIQPAKLEDSAVYLCASSFLGTSGGLDTQYFGPGTRLTVL.

This clone was seen once. The chain is built from TRBV6-2 or TRBV6-3 and TRBJ2-3; D ambiguous. CDR3 length: 12 residues. The germline V gene encodes CDR1 MNHEY and CDR2 SVGEGT. V lost 6 bases and J lost 6, with 10 bases in between. The CDR3 coding sequence is TGTGCCAGCAGCCCCCTCTCTGATACGCAGTATTTT. This gives the protein CASSPLSDTQYF.

This clone was seen once. The chain employs TRBV11-2 and TRBJ1-1, with D uncertain. V lost 3 bases and J 4 bases, leaving 12 bases between the germline ends. The CDR3 has 14 residues. CDR1 is SGHAT and CDR2 is FQNNGV in the germline V gene. The CDR3 DNA sequence: TGTGCCAGCAGCTTCGGGGATGTAGGCACTGAAGCTTTCTTT. Amino acid sequence: CASSFGDVGTEAFF. Variable domain in full (rest from reference TRBV11-2 and TRBJ1-1): EAGVAQSPRYKIIEKRQSVAFWCNPISGHATLYWYQQILGQGPKLLIQFQNNGVVDDSQLPKDRFSAERLKGVDSTLKIQPAKLEDSAVYLCASSFGDVGTEAFFGQGTRLTVV.

The chain joins TRBV3-1 (or the pseudogene TRBV3-2) to TRBJ2-3; 8 bases are a match to TRBD2. CDR1 is LGHDT, CDR2 YNNKEL, per germline (reference sequence). CDR3 length: 15 amino acids. V lost 2 bases and J lost 3; bases outside the gene matches: 4. The CDR3 reads CASSQTSGDTDTQYF. The CDR3 DNA is TGTGCCAGCAGCCAAACTAGCGGAGATACAGATACGCAGTATTTT.

Only a few counts were recorded for this clone. V is TRBV28 and J is TRBJ2-6; D perhaps matches TRBD1 (7 bases). The V and J ends lost 7 bases and 2 bases respectively, with 18 bases between them. The CDR3 runs to 17 residues. In germline, CDR1 is MDHEN, CDR2 SYDVKM. The CDR3 nucleotides read TGTGCCAGCACCACATCGGAGGGGGCGCCTGGGGCCAACGTCCTGACTTTC. Protein sequence: CASTTSEGAPGANVLTF.

The CDR3 loop reads CASSLPPVGANVLTF. In nucleotides, the CDR3 is TGTGCCAGCAGCCTGCCACCGGTGGGGGCCAACGTCCTGACTTTC. The chain recombines TRBV7-2 with TRBJ2-6; D remains unclear. V shed 5 bases and J shed 4 bases, with 12 bases lying between them. The CDR3 spans 15 residues. In germline, CDR1 is SGHTA, CDR2 FQGNSA.

CDR3 loop: CASSAGGLAGGDGEQFF. The CDR3 DNA reads TGTGCCAGCAGCGCCGGGGGACTAGCGGGAGGCGATGGTGAGCAGTTCTTC. The V and J genes are TRBV9 and TRBJ2-1; 15 nucleotides align to TRBD2. This CDR3 contains 17 residues. The V gene's germline CDR1 is SGDLS and CDR2 YYNGEE. V dropped 3 bases and J dropped 9; count of bases not matched to a gene: 10.

The chain recombines TRBV28 with TRBJ2-3; 11 bases are shared with TRBD2. This CDR3 contains 16 residues. Germline CDR1 and CDR2: MDHEN and SYDVKM. Trimming took 5 bases from V and 6 from J; bases not matched to a gene: 10. The CDR3 protein is CASSVTGLAATDTQYF. The CDR3, as DNA: TGTGCCAGCAGTGTCACGGGACTAGCGGCAACGGATACGCAGTATTTT.

The chain is built from TRBV4-3 and TRBJ2-5; TRBD2 matches 14 bases. V was clipped by 0 bases and J by 9 bases; unmatched bases: 3. The CDR3 contains 15 residues. In germline, CDR1 is LGHNA, CDR2 YSLEER. CDR3 in amino acids: CASSQDRTSGRPQYF. In DNA form, the CDR3 reads TGCGCCAGCAGCCAAGATCGGACTAGCGGGAGGCCCCAGTACTTC.

This clone was detected a few times. The gene calls are TRBV2 and TRBJ1-4, with 9 bases lining up with TRBD1. This CDR3 is built from 13 residues. V trimming: 8 bases; J trimming: 7 bases; junction bases outside the gene matches: 5. Germline V gene data show CDR1 as SNHLY and CDR2 as FYNNEI. CDR3 amino acids: CASGQGLAEKLFF. CDR3 coding DNA: TGTGCCAGCGGACAGGGGCTCGCTGAAAAACTGTTTTTT.

V and J are TRBV6-2 or TRBV6-3 and TRBJ1-4, with D possibly being TRBD1 (5 bases). Deletions cut 0 bases from V and 4 bases from J, with 12 bases between. This CDR3 comprises 16 residues. Looked up from germline, CDR1 is MNHEY and CDR2 is SVGEGT. CDR3 sequence reads: CASSYSPTAFNEKLFF. CDR3 nucleotide sequence: TGTGCCAGCAGTTACTCACCGACAGCCTTTAATGAAAAACTGTTTTTT.